This is a list of T cell receptor beta chains from one sample in a study of blood T cell repertoires in COVID-19. Sequencing was performed with immunoSEQ multiplex PCR; in TCRdb, only in-frame clones are kept and a portion is missing. There are roughly 250,000 clones in the sample; under 90% occur only once, and 3.6% lies in the top ten. The sequenced sample consisted of PBMCs or T cells enriched from blood (not recorded which). The receptor source for this set is a woman between 40 and 50 years old who had been exposed to COVID-19. Each CDR3 is given with its conserved first and last residue. The order of the fields is CDR3 length, D gene, clone size, J gene, V gene, CDR3 DNA, CDR3 protein. D genes are given only for firm matches. Only some rows state a clone size, as once, few, many or a class for expanded clones.

13 | . | . | TRBJ1-6 | TRBV28 | TGTGCCAGCAGTTCCCGACAGCTCTCACCCCTCCACTTT | CASSSRQLSPLHF
14 | . | . | TRBJ2-5 | TRBV2 | TGTGCCAGCAGTGGACAGTTGAGACGAGAGACCCAGTACTTC | CASSGQLRRETQYF
16 | TRBD1 | . | TRBJ1-2 | TRBV19 | TGTGCCAGTACCCGCCGGGACAGGGGGCCAATGGGTGGCTACACCTTC | CASTRRDRGPMGGYTF
12 | . | . | TRBJ2-1 | TRBV7-9 | TGTGCCAGCAGCTCGGACAGCAATGAGCAGTTCTTC | CASSSDSNEQFF
17 | . | . | TRBJ1-1 | TRBV2 | TGTGCCAGCAGTAAACTACGTGGATTGAACCTGAACACTGAAGCTTTCTTT | CASSKLRGLNLNTEAFF
16 | . | few | TRBJ2-2 | TRBV3-1/TRBV3-2 | TGTGCCAGCAGCCCTCGGGGAGCGCCTAAAACCGGGGAGCTGTTTTTT | CASSPRGAPKTGELFF
13 | TRBD1 | . | TRBJ1-2 | TRBV28 | TGTGCCATCACCGCTGGGACAGGGGATGGCTACACCTTC | CAITAGTGDGYTF
16 | . | . | TRBJ2-1 | TRBV3-1/TRBV3-2 | TGTGCCAGCAGCCCAGGTGGGGGCCATTTTTACAATGAGCAGTTCTTC | CASSPGGGHFYNEQFF
16 | . | few | TRBJ1-1 | TRBV2 | TGTGCCAGCAGGCTAAGGGGTACTCGCAGGGAAAATGAAGCTTTCTTT | CASRLRGTRRENEAFF
17 | TRBD1 | once | TRBJ1-6 | TRBV28 | TGTGCCAGCAGTTTAGGGACAGGGATAGAGACGGATTCACCCCTCCACTTT | CASSLGTGIETDSPLHF
13 | TRBD2 | . | TRBJ2-1 | TRBV24-1 | TGTGCCACCAGTGTGGGGGGGAGCTATGAGCAGTTCTTC | CATSVGGSYEQFF
13 | . | . | TRBJ2-7 | TRBV6-5 | TGTGCCAGCACCAGAGCGAGGGACTACGAGCAGTACTTC | CASTRARDYEQYF
14 | TRBD1 | . | TRBJ1-5 | TRBV19 | TGTGCCAGTAGGACAGGGGGGGGACATCAGCCCCAGCATTTT | CASRTGGGHQPQHF
16 | TRBD1 | . | TRBJ1-4 | TRBV24-1 | TGTGCCACCAGTGACCTGCGACAGGGCCTTAATGAAAAACTGTTTTTT | CATSDLRQGLNEKLFF
14 | . | . | TRBJ1-1 | TRBV3-1/TRBV3-2 | TGTGCCAGCAGCCAAGGGGGGGGCCGCTCAGTTGTTTTCTTT | CASSQGGGRSVVFF
12 | . | . | TRBJ1-2 | TRBV27 | TGTGCCAGCGGACAGCTTAACTATGGCTACACCTTC | CASGQLNYGYTF
14 | . | . | TRBJ1-4 | TRBV3-1/TRBV3-2 | TGTGCCAGCAGCAGGACAGTTACTAATGAAAAACTGTTTTTT | CASSRTVTNEKLFF
14 | . | . | TRBJ1-6 | TRBV25-1 | TGTGCCAGCAGATTGCCCTTGGAGGGATCACCCCTCCACTTT | CASRLPLEGSPLHF
14 | . | . | TRBJ1-1 | TRBV2 | TGTGCCAGCAGCCTGGCGGACAGGAACACTGAAGCTTTCTTT | CASSLADRNTEAFF
12 | TRBD2 | . | TRBJ2-7 | TRBV10-3 | TGTGCCATCTCGACTAGCCTGGACGAGCAGTACTTC | CAISTSLDEQYF
15 | . | . | TRBJ1-6 | TRBV6-5 | TGTGCCAGCAGTTCTGCCGGGATCCCTAATTCACCCCTCCACTTT | CASSSAGIPNSPLHF
15 | . | . | TRBJ2-2 | TRBV4-3 | TGCGCCAGCGGGAGCGGAGTCCCCTACACCGGGGAGCTGTTTTTT | CASGSGVPYTGELFF
15 | . | . | TRBJ2-2 | TRBV18 | TGTGCCAGCTCACCACCAGGGCCAGGGATCGGGGAGCTGTTTTTT | CASSPPGPGIGELFF
16 | . | . | TRBJ1-5 | TRBV7-8 | TGTGCCAGCAGCTTGCGGGCGGAGGGTAGCAATCAGCCCCAGCATTTT | CASSLRAEGSNQPQHF
14 | . | . | TRBJ1-2 | TRBV18 | TGTGCCAGCTCACCAGAGCGTCTGTTCTATGGCTACACCTTC | CASSPERLFYGYTF
15 | . | . | TRBJ1-6 | TRBV4-1 | TGCGCCAGCAGCTCGTGGACTGATCCCAATTCACCCCTCCACTTT | CASSSWTDPNSPLHF
17 | TRBD1 | . | TRBJ1-3 | TRBV18 | TGTGCCAGCTCACCCCGGACAGGGGGGTCCTCTGGAAACACCATATATTTT | CASSPRTGGSSGNTIYF
14 | TRBD2 | . | TRBJ2-3 | TRBV10-3 | TGTGCCATCAGTCGGGGGGGCCCGGGGGATACGCAGTATTTT | CAISRGGPGDTQYF
14 | TRBD1 | . | TRBJ1-2 | TRBV2 | TGTGCCAGCAGGGGACAGGGGCAGAACTATGGCTACACCTTC | CASRGQGQNYGYTF